This T cell receptor beta chain was profiled in a study of response to subunit inactivated influenza vaccine. General study points: It was the authors' suggestion that each seasonal influenza vaccination recruits few new T cells.

The CDR3 contains 13 residues. V was trimmed by 5 bases and J by 4 bases, leaving 9 bases between them. To note about this clonotype: Its target is not known.

TCRdb reanalysed the RT-PCR reads using MiXCR and keeps one entry per CDR3 protein. The sample shows around 530,000 distinct CDR3 sequences, 16% of them seen only once. The TCR sequence derives from a man between 50 and 69 years old who received an inactivated influenza vaccine. The J gene is TRBJ1-5, the V gene TRBV12-3 or TRBV12-4; D unresolved. The starting material was CD4+ T cells sorted from PBMCs, obtained less than 30 months after vaccination. The DNA of the CDR3 is TGTGCCAGCAGTGTTCTGTGGAATCAGCCCCAGCATTTT. It translates to CASSVLWNQPQHF.